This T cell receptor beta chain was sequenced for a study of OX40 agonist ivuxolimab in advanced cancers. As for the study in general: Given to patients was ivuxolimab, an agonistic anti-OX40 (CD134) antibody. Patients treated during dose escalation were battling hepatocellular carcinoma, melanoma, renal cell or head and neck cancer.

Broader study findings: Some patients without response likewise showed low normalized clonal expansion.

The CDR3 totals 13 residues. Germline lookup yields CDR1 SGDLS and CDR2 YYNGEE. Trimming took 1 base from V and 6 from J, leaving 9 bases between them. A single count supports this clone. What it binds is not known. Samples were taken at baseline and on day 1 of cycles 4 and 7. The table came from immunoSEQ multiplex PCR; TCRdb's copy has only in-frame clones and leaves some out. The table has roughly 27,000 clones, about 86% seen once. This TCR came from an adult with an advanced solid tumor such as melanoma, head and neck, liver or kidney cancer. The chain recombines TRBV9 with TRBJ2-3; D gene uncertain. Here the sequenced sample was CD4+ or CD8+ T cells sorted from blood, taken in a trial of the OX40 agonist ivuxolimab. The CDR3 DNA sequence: TGTGCCAGCAGCGTAATGGCAGACGATACGCAGTATTTT. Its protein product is CASSVMADDTQYF. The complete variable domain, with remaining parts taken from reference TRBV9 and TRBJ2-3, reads DSGVTQTPKHLITATGQRVTLRCSPRSGDLSVYWYQQSLDQGLQFLIQYYNGEERAKGNILERFSAQQFPDLHSELNLSSLELGDSALYFCASSVMADDTQYFGPGTRLTVL.